These T cell receptor beta chains were read from a single sample in a study of cytomegalovirus exposure and HLA in healthy donors. Libraries were prepared by immunoSEQ multiplex PCR; TCRdb keeps only in-frame clonotypes and omits some of them. The data show about 150,000 clones, under 85% seen once. Source material: PBMCs. These receptors came from a man in his late teens or twenties in good health and CMV-seronegative. The CDR3 runs from the conserved cysteine through the conserved F or W. Each record gives: CDR3 DNA, CDR3 protein, V gene, D gene, clone size, J gene. D genes are given only for firm matches. Only part of the rows carry a size: once, few, many, or a class if the clone is expanded.

CDR3 DNA: TGTGCCAGCAGCTTGGGTGCTAGCGGGGTACAAGAGACCCAGTACTTC; CDR3 protein: CASSLGASGVQETQYF; V gene: TRBV5-4; D gene: TRBD2; clone size: NA; J gene: TRBJ2-5
CDR3 DNA: TGTGCCAGCAGCTTGGAAGGGACAGGAGAGACTACCTACACTGAAGCTTTCTTT; CDR3 protein: CASSLEGTGETTYTEAFF; V gene: TRBV5-6; D gene: TRBD1; clone size: NA; J gene: TRBJ1-1
CDR3 DNA: TGTGCCATCCGACGGGAGGGGGCGAACACCGGGGAGCTGTTTTTT; CDR3 protein: CAIRREGANTGELFF; V gene: TRBV6-5; D gene: TRBD2; clone size: NA; J gene: TRBJ2-2
CDR3 DNA: TGTGCCAGCAGCGCGGGACAGGTTCCTTCCTACGAGCAGTACTTC; CDR3 protein: CASSAGQVPSYEQYF; V gene: TRBV9; D gene: TRBD1; clone size: NA; J gene: TRBJ2-7
CDR3 DNA: TGTGCCAGCAGTTACAGGGGGCTGAACACCGGGGAGCTGTTTTTT; CDR3 protein: CASSYRGLNTGELFF; V gene: TRBV6-5; D gene: TRBD1; clone size: NA; J gene: TRBJ2-2
CDR3 DNA: TGTGCCAGCACTACTCCGACAGGGCAAAATGAAAAACTGTTTTTT; CDR3 protein: CASTTPTGQNEKLFF; V gene: TRBV6-9; D gene: TRBD1; clone size: NA; J gene: TRBJ1-4
CDR3 DNA: TGTGCCAGCAGCTTGGGGGGACTAGCGACCGACGAGCAGTACTTC; CDR3 protein: CASSLGGLATDEQYF; V gene: TRBV13; D gene: TRBD2; clone size: NA; J gene: TRBJ2-7
CDR3 DNA: TGTGCCAGCAGCTTCACTAGCGGGGGGGCAATCGGGGAGCTGTTTTTT; CDR3 protein: CASSFTSGGAIGELFF; V gene: TRBV7-6; D gene: TRBD2; clone size: once; J gene: TRBJ2-2
CDR3 DNA: TGTGCCAGCAGCGTAGAAACTAGCGGGGGGGCCGGGGTATTTGAGCAGTTCTTC; CDR3 protein: CASSVETSGGAGVFEQFF; V gene: TRBV9; D gene: TRBD2; clone size: NA; J gene: TRBJ2-1
CDR3 DNA: TGTGCCAGCAGCCCAAACCCGGGACAGGGGGCCCGGACCGGGGAGCTGTTTTTT; CDR3 protein: CASSPNPGQGARTGELFF; V gene: TRBV5-5; D gene: TRBD1; clone size: NA; J gene: TRBJ2-2
CDR3 DNA: TGTGCCTGCCTGGAGGGTGGCAAAAACAGTCAGTACTTC; CDR3 protein: CACLEGGKNSQYF; V gene: TRBV30; D gene: NA; clone size: NA; J gene: TRBJ2-4
CDR3 DNA: TGCGCCAGCAGTGAGTCCAGGGAATGGGGCTACACCTTC; CDR3 protein: CASSESREWGYTF; V gene: TRBV10-1; D gene: NA; clone size: NA; J gene: TRBJ1-2
CDR3 DNA: TGTGCCAGCAGCCAACAACAGGGGGCCGGGGTCGCGGCGGGTGGCTATGGCTACACCTTC; CDR3 protein: CASSQQQGAGVAAGGYGYTF; V gene: TRBV4-2; D gene: TRBD1; clone size: NA; J gene: TRBJ1-2
CDR3 DNA: TGCAGCGTCGTGGGGGGCGGGGGGGCCACAGATACGCAGTATTTT; CDR3 protein: CSVVGGGGATDTQYF; V gene: TRBV29-1; D gene: TRBD2; clone size: NA; J gene: TRBJ2-3
CDR3 DNA: TGCGCCAGCAGCTTGTACCCGCCAGGGCTTGATTCACCCCTCCACTTT; CDR3 protein: CASSLYPPGLDSPLHF; V gene: TRBV5-1; D gene: NA; clone size: NA; J gene: TRBJ1-6
CDR3 DNA: TGTGCCTGGAGACAGGGGTCGGGCACTGAAGCTTTCTTT; CDR3 protein: CAWRQGSGTEAFF; V gene: TRBV30; D gene: TRBD1; clone size: NA; J gene: TRBJ1-1
CDR3 DNA: TGTGCCAGCAGTGAGGGCCAGGGGAGTGAAAAACTGTTTTTT; CDR3 protein: CASSEGQGSEKLFF; V gene: TRBV6-4; D gene: NA; clone size: few; J gene: TRBJ1-4
CDR3 DNA: TGCGCCAGCAGCTTGTCCCTAGCGGGGGGGCCTAACAGTCAGTACTTC; CDR3 protein: CASSLSLAGGPNSQYF; V gene: TRBV5-1; D gene: TRBD2; clone size: NA; J gene: TRBJ2-4
CDR3 DNA: TGTGCCAGCAGCCAAGGGAGAGCGGGGAGAAACAATGAGCAGTTCTTC; CDR3 protein: CASSQGRAGRNNEQFF; V gene: TRBV14; D gene: TRBD2; clone size: NA; J gene: TRBJ2-1
CDR3 DNA: TGTGCCAGCAGCTCTACGGACAGACGACCCTACGAGCAGTACTTC; CDR3 protein: CASSSTDRRPYEQYF; V gene: TRBV5-5; D gene: NA; clone size: NA; J gene: TRBJ2-7
CDR3 DNA: TGTGCCAGCTCCGGACAGGCTGGTTACATTCAGTACTTC; CDR3 protein: CASSGQAGYIQYF; V gene: TRBV6-5; D gene: TRBD1; clone size: NA; J gene: TRBJ2-4
CDR3 DNA: TGTGCCAGTATGAGCGGTCAAATGAACACTGAAGCTTTCTTT; CDR3 protein: CASMSGQMNTEAFF; V gene: TRBV19; D gene: NA; clone size: NA; J gene: TRBJ1-1
CDR3 DNA: TGTGCCAGCAGTGAAAAGGGAGGCATGAACACTGAAGCTTTCTTT; CDR3 protein: CASSEKGGMNTEAFF; V gene: TRBV6-1; D gene: NA; clone size: NA; J gene: TRBJ1-1
CDR3 DNA: TGCGCCAGCAGCCGGGAGGGCACAGGGCCAAACACTGAAGCTTTCTTT; CDR3 protein: CASSREGTGPNTEAFF; V gene: TRBV4-1; D gene: NA; clone size: few; J gene: TRBJ1-1
CDR3 DNA: TGTGCCAGCAGTTTCAACAGGGGAACTAATGAAAAACTGTTTTTT; CDR3 protein: CASSFNRGTNEKLFF; V gene: TRBV28; D gene: TRBD1; clone size: NA; J gene: TRBJ1-4
CDR3 DNA: TGTGCCAGTAGTACGACCGCGGACAGCAACTATGGCTACACCTTC; CDR3 protein: CASSTTADSNYGYTF; V gene: TRBV19; D gene: NA; clone size: NA; J gene: TRBJ1-2
CDR3 DNA: TGTGCCAGCAGTTTACAGACTTTTAATGAGCAGTTCTTC; CDR3 protein: CASSLQTFNEQFF; V gene: TRBV27; D gene: NA; clone size: NA; J gene: TRBJ2-1
CDR3 DNA: TGCGCCAGCAGCCTCGGGACAGTGGCCTACAATGAGCAGTTCTTC; CDR3 protein: CASSLGTVAYNEQFF; V gene: TRBV5-1; D gene: TRBD1; clone size: NA; J gene: TRBJ2-1
CDR3 DNA: TGTGCCAGGGGACAGGGATTAAGCAATCAGCCCCAGCATTTT; CDR3 protein: CARGQGLSNQPQHF; V gene: TRBV5-4; D gene: TRBD1; clone size: few; J gene: TRBJ1-5
CDR3 DNA: TGTGCCAGCAGCTTAGGCGTCAGACCCGGGGAGACCCAGTACTTC; CDR3 protein: CASSLGVRPGETQYF; V gene: TRBV11-3; D gene: NA; clone size: NA; J gene: TRBJ2-5
CDR3 DNA: TGTGCCAGCAGTAAAGAAGACAGGGCCACCGGGGAGCTGTTTTTT; CDR3 protein: CASSKEDRATGELFF; V gene: TRBV27; D gene: TRBD1; clone size: NA; J gene: TRBJ2-2
CDR3 DNA: TGCGCCAGCAGCCAAGAAAGCGGGACAAATTATAATTCACCCCTCCACTTT; CDR3 protein: CASSQESGTNYNSPLHF; V gene: TRBV4-1; D gene: NA; clone size: NA; J gene: TRBJ1-6
CDR3 DNA: TGTGCCAGCAGCGTAGGGGGCGACAGGCTGTACGAGCAGTACTTC; CDR3 protein: CASSVGGDRLYEQYF; V gene: TRBV9; D gene: NA; clone size: few; J gene: TRBJ2-7
CDR3 DNA: TGTGCCAGCAGCTTAGTGGCCCCCTCTGGAAACACCATATATTTT; CDR3 protein: CASSLVAPSGNTIYF; V gene: TRBV7-9; D gene: NA; clone size: few; J gene: TRBJ1-3
CDR3 DNA: TGTGCCAGCAGCACACAGGGATCCGGGGCCAACGGCCTGACTTTC; CDR3 protein: CASSTQGSGANGLTF; V gene: TRBV6-5; D gene: NA; clone size: NA; J gene: TRBJ2-6
CDR3 DNA: TGTGCCAGCAGCCCTGACTTTGGAATAAATGAGCAGTTCTTC; CDR3 protein: CASSPDFGINEQFF; V gene: TRBV9; D gene: NA; clone size: NA; J gene: TRBJ2-1
CDR3 DNA: TGTGCCAGCTCACAACTATTACCAAAGACAGGGGGAGGTGAAAAACTGTTTTTT; CDR3 protein: CASSQLLPKTGGGEKLFF; V gene: TRBV18; D gene: TRBD1; clone size: NA; J gene: TRBJ1-4
CDR3 DNA: TGCGCCAGCAGCGAGGGACAGATCCCTCAACCCTCCTATAATTCACCCCTCCACTTT; CDR3 protein: CASSEGQIPQPSYNSPLHF; V gene: TRBV5-1; D gene: TRBD1; clone size: NA; J gene: TRBJ1-6